This T cell receptor (beta chain) was documented in a study of blood T cell repertoires in COVID-19. Study as a whole: Material from acute and convalescent COVID-19 was sourced from the United States, Italy and Spain. From T cells, B-cell-depleted T cells, or PBMCs came the material, which was cDNA or gDNA.

Trimming pared 2 bases from V and 4 bases from J, leaving 6 bases between. The CDR3 consists of 12 residues. CDR1 and CDR2 from the germline V gene are GTSNPN and SVGIG (reference sequence). A few counts support this clone. The same CDR3 is also encoded by other DNA sequences in this sample. As originally analysed: Amplified reference gene primers provided the basis for estimating nucleated cell counts. This table comes from immunoSEQ multiplex PCR, and its TCRdb copy is limited to in-frame clones, with some not included. Clone size and the V and J calls come from that table; the DNA yielded D and trimming. This sample has roughly 81,000 clones, with about 83% found just once.

Sequenced input: peripheral blood. The sequence came from a young man with acute or convalescent COVID-19. The chain has TRBV30 and TRBJ2-1; TRBD2 is a possible D gene (5 bases). The CDR3 DNA reads TGTGCCTGGAGTAGAGGGTACAATGAGCAGTTCTTC. It yields the protein CAWSRGYNEQFF. Supplemented by reference TRBV30 and TRBJ2-1, the full variable domain reads SQTIHQWPATLVQPVGSPLSLECTVEGTSNPNLYWYRQAAGRGLQLLFYSVGIGQISSEVPQNLSASRPQDRQFILSSKKLLLSDSGFYLCAWSRGYNEQFFGPGTRLTVL.